This T cell receptor (beta chain) originates from a study of shared clonotypes between healthy human individuals. V lost 3 bases and J lost 10, with 22 bases in between. The CDR3 is 15 residues long. Germline V gene sequence: CDR1 SGDLS, CDR2 YYNGEE. None of the donors, who were healthy HIV-negative adults, had recently had acute infections or vaccinations. The material for each subset, its genomic DNA, was split evenly across several immunoSEQ plates. Produced via immunoSEQ multiplex PCR; TCRdb's table is partial and in-frame only. Of some 1 million clones listed, more than 65% were seen once; the top ten hold around 1.4%.

This sequence originates from a man aged 18-30 years in good health. The source material was memory CD4+ T cells sorted from blood. Described subset: CD45RA-negative fraction. The chain has TRBV9 and TRBJ1-1; D is perhaps TRBD1 (6 bases). CDR3 DNA: TGTGCCAGCAGCGCAGGAGCGGACTTTTTAGGGGGAGCTTTCTTT. Encoded protein: CASSAGADFLGGAFF.